Sequencing of this T cell receptor (beta chain) was carried out in a study of T cell responses to AZD1222 COVID-19 vaccine. This clone came up once. Antigen: not known. General study results and limits: Seropositive at baseline were only six AZD1222 recipients. Among the donors, most were white British and more were female, and clonal diversity was possibly underestimated.

Trimming took 5 bases from V and 3 from J; bases not matched to a gene: 7. The germline gives CDR1 LNHDA, CDR2 SQIVND (reference sequence). The CDR3 is 16 residues long. Clones were read by immunoSEQ multiplex PCR, and TCRdb kept only the in-frame ones, dropping some. The sample gives roughly 160,000 clones, approximately 94% of which show up once; around 0.66% is in the top ten. The V and J genes are TRBV19 and TRBJ1-1, with 12 positions matching TRBD1. This TCR was recovered from an adult in good health. Sequences were derived from peripheral blood, sampled on day 0 of AZD1222 vaccination. The chain's CDR3 is CASSFGTGGGHTEAFF. CDR3 nucleotides: TGTGCCAGTAGTTTCGGGACAGGGGGCGGACACACTGAAGCTTTCTTT. The full variable domain, with the rest looked up from reference TRBV19 and TRBJ1-1, is DGGITQSPKYLFRKEGQNVTLSCEQNLNHDAMYWYRQDPGQGLRLIYYSQIVNDFQKGDIAEGYSVSREKKESFPLTVTSAQKNPTAFYLCASSFGTGGGHTEAFFGQGTRLTVV.